This T cell receptor (beta chain) was captured by sequencing in a study of cytomegalovirus exposure and HLA in healthy donors. About the study: In a previous analysis, some 120 million unique TCR beta sequences were found from 150 million to 200 million T cells.

PCR was performed using 60 Vbeta and 13 Jbeta primers. The protocol was immunoSEQ multiplex PCR, while the TCRdb copy is restricted to in-frame clones and leaves out a portion. The sample shows some 87,000 clones, under 85% of them seen only once. This CDR3 comprises 14 residues. Per the germline V gene, CDR1 is SGHRS and CDR2 is YFSETQ. With 4 bases clipped from V and 1 base from J, the junction kept 4 bases outside the gene matches. Remarks on this clone: Its target is not known.

Overall study findings and caveats: Prediction of most subjects' HLA-A and HLA-B alleles by TCR beta sequences was reportedly accurate.

What was sequenced was PBMCs. The rearrangement links TRBV5-1 to TRBJ1-1, with 7 nucleotides matching TRBD1. The receptor was derived from a man aged 50 or older in good health and CMV-seropositive. CDR3: CASSPGTANTEAFF. DNA for the CDR3: TGCGCCAGCAGCCCCGGGACAGCGAACACTGAAGCTTTCTTT.